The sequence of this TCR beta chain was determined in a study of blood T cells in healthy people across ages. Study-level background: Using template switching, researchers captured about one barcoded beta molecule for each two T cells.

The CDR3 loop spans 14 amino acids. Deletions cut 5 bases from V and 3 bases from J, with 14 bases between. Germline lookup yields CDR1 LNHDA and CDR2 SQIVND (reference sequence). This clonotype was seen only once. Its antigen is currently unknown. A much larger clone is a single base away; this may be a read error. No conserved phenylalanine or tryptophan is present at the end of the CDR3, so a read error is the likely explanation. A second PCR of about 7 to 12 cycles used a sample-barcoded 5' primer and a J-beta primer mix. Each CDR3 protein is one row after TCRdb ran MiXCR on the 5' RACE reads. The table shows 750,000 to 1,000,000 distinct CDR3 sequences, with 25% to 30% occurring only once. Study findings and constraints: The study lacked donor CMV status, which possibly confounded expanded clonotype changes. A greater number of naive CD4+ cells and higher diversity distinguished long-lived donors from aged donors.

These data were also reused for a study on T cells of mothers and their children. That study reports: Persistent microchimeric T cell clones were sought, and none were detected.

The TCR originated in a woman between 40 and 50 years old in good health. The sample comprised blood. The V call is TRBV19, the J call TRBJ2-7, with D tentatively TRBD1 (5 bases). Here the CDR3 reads CASSRDDSLYEQYL. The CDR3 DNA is TGTGCCAGTAGTCGCGACGACAGCCTCTACGAGCAGTACTTA.